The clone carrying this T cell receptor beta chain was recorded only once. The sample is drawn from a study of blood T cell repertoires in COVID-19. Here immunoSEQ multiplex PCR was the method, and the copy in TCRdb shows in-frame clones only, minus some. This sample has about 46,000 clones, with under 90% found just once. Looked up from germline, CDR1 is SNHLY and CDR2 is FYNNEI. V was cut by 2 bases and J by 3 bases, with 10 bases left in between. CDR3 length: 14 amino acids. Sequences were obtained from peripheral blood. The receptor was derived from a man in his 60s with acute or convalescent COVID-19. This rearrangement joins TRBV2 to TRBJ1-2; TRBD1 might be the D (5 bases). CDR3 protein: CASSERARDYGYTF. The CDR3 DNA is TGTGCCAGCAGTGAACGGGCCAGGGACTATGGCTACACCTTC.